Sequencing of this T cell receptor (beta chain) was carried out in a study of blood T cell repertoires in COVID-19. Using immunoSEQ multiplex PCR, the repertoire was profiled, and TCRdb retains in-frame clones only, with some absent. The sample lists about 230,000 clones, approximately 88% occurring once. The V gene's germline CDR1 is LGHDT and CDR2 YNNKEL (reference sequence). V lost 2 bases and J lost 4, with 12 bases in between. The CDR3 totals 15 residues. The receptor's source is a man in his forties with acute or convalescent COVID-19. The V gene is TRBV3-1 (or the pseudogene TRBV3-2), the J gene TRBJ1-3; TRBD1 might be the D (5 bases). The sample consisted of peripheral blood. The CDR3 DNA is TGTGCCAGCAGCCAAACTTGGACAACAGGAAACACCATATATTTT. Its translation: CASSQTWTTGNTIYF.